A selection of T cell receptor beta chains follows, all from one sample in a study of response to subunit inactivated influenza vaccine. From the RT-PCR reads, TCRdb called clonotypes with MiXCR, one entry per CDR3 protein. Of approximately 300,000 distinct CDR3 sequences listed, 22% are singletons. This specimen consisted of PBMCs from blood, obtained about 20 months after vaccination. Receptors were obtained from a man aged 45-69 years who received an inactivated influenza vaccine. CDR3s include the opening cysteine and the closing phenylalanine or tryptophan. Fields, in order: CDR3 protein, CDR3 DNA, J gene, clone size, V gene, D gene, CDR3 length. The D gene is left open where the match is weak. Size values are once, few and many counts, or a class for expanded clones, and some rows have none.

CDR3 protein: CASSVTGNSPLHF; CDR3 DNA: TGTGCCAGCAGCGTGACAGGGAATTCACCCCTCCACTTT; J gene: TRBJ1-6; clone size: few; V gene: TRBV25-1; D gene: TRBD1; CDR3 length: 13
CDR3 protein: CASSYKGIDTQYF; CDR3 DNA: TGTGCCAGCAGTTACAAGGGAATTGATACGCAGTATTTT; J gene: TRBJ2-3; clone size: few; V gene: TRBV6-6; D gene: NA; CDR3 length: 13
CDR3 protein: CASSFSTGKETQYF; CDR3 DNA: TGTGCCAGCAGCTTTTCCACAGGGAAGGAGACCCAGTACTTC; J gene: TRBJ2-5; clone size: few; V gene: TRBV7-9; D gene: NA; CDR3 length: 14
CDR3 protein: CASRPTGIYGYTF; CDR3 DNA: TGTGCCAGCAGACCCACAGGGATCTATGGCTACACCTTC; J gene: TRBJ1-2; clone size: few; V gene: TRBV28; D gene: NA; CDR3 length: 13
CDR3 protein: CASRISLGTEAFF; CDR3 DNA: TGTGCCAGCAGAATCTCCCTTGGCACTGAAGCTTTCTTT; J gene: TRBJ1-1; clone size: few; V gene: TRBV12-3/TRBV12-4; D gene: NA; CDR3 length: 13
CDR3 protein: CASSQEDRRSYGYTF; CDR3 DNA: TGCGCCAGCAGCCAGGAGGATAGGCGGAGCTATGGCTACACCTTC; J gene: TRBJ1-2; clone size: many; V gene: TRBV4-1; D gene: NA; CDR3 length: 15
CDR3 protein: CVSSAPPTTEAFF; CDR3 DNA: TGTGTCAGCAGCGCCCCCCCAACCACTGAAGCTTTCTTT; J gene: TRBJ1-1; clone size: few; V gene: TRBV9; D gene: NA; CDR3 length: 13
CDR3 protein: CASSRGPTRAGELFF; CDR3 DNA: TGTGCCAGCAGTCGGGGCCCGACCCGGGCCGGGGAGCTGTTTTTT; J gene: TRBJ2-2; clone size: NA; V gene: TRBV6-1; D gene: NA; CDR3 length: 15
CDR3 protein: CASSQDPSGTFGEQFF; CDR3 DNA: TGTGCCAGCAGCCAAGACCCTAGCGGGACGTTCGGTGAGCAGTTCTTC; J gene: TRBJ2-1; clone size: NA; V gene: TRBV3-1; D gene: TRBD2; CDR3 length: 16
CDR3 protein: CASSASRGSTDTQYF; CDR3 DNA: TGTGCCAGCAGTGCTAGTCGGGGGAGCACAGATACGCAGTATTTT; J gene: TRBJ2-3; clone size: NA; V gene: TRBV6-1; D gene: NA; CDR3 length: 15
CDR3 protein: CASNNGGQLYGYTF; CDR3 DNA: TGTGCCAGCAACAACGGAGGGCAGCTCTATGGCTACACCTTC; J gene: TRBJ1-2; clone size: few; V gene: TRBV5-4; D gene: NA; CDR3 length: 14
CDR3 protein: CASSLEQGGGYTF; CDR3 DNA: TGTGCCAGCAGCTTAGAACAGGGTGGCGGCTACACCTTC; J gene: TRBJ1-2; clone size: medium-sized; V gene: TRBV7-3; D gene: NA; CDR3 length: 13
CDR3 protein: CSATTFGAEAFF; CDR3 DNA: TGCAGTGCTACCACTTTTGGCGCTGAAGCTTTCTTT; J gene: TRBJ1-1; clone size: many; V gene: TRBV20-1; D gene: NA; CDR3 length: 12
CDR3 protein: CSVGVAQGEKLFF; CDR3 DNA: TGCAGCGTTGGAGTAGCGCAGGGTGAAAAACTGTTTTTT; J gene: TRBJ1-4; clone size: few; V gene: TRBV29-1; D gene: NA; CDR3 length: 13
CDR3 protein: CSGQASRGGYTF; CDR3 DNA: TGCAGCGGGCAGGCCTCGCGAGGTGGCTACACCTTC; J gene: TRBJ1-2; clone size: NA; V gene: TRBV29-1; D gene: NA; CDR3 length: 12
CDR3 protein: CATSAASGSTDTQYF; CDR3 DNA: TGTGCCACCAGTGCGGCTAGCGGGAGCACAGATACGCAGTATTTT; J gene: TRBJ2-3; clone size: few; V gene: TRBV24-1; D gene: TRBD2; CDR3 length: 15
CDR3 protein: CASSRGTQYEQYF; CDR3 DNA: TGCGCCAGCAGCCGCGGGACACAATACGAGCAGTACTTC; J gene: TRBJ2-7; clone size: NA; V gene: TRBV4-3; D gene: NA; CDR3 length: 13
CDR3 protein: CASSRTGGYGYTF; CDR3 DNA: TGTGCCAGCAGCCGGACAGGTGGATATGGCTACACCTTC; J gene: TRBJ1-2; clone size: NA; V gene: TRBV5-4; D gene: TRBD1; CDR3 length: 13
CDR3 protein: CATRTENNEQFF; CDR3 DNA: TGTGCCACGAGGACAGAGAACAATGAGCAGTTCTTC; J gene: TRBJ2-1; clone size: NA; V gene: TRBV19; D gene: NA; CDR3 length: 12
CDR3 protein: CATSRLAGVGTDTQYF; CDR3 DNA: TGTGCCACCTCCCGACTAGCGGGGGTGGGCACAGATACGCAGTATTTT; J gene: TRBJ2-3; clone size: NA; V gene: TRBV15; D gene: TRBD2; CDR3 length: 16
CDR3 protein: CASSLRTNTEVFF; CDR3 DNA: TGTGCCAGCAGCTTAAGGACGAACACTGAAGTTTTCTTT; J gene: TRBJ1-1; clone size: few; V gene: TRBV11-2; D gene: NA; CDR3 length: 13
CDR3 protein: CASSLYEDAQTDTQYF; CDR3 DNA: TGTGCCAGCAGCTTATACGAAGACGCCCAAACAGATACGCAGTATTTT; J gene: TRBJ2-3; clone size: NA; V gene: TRBV13; D gene: NA; CDR3 length: 16
CDR3 protein: CSGVLRQGTNTEAFF; CDR3 DNA: TGCAGCGGCGTCCTCAGACAGGGGACGAACACTGAAGCTTTCTTT; J gene: TRBJ1-1; clone size: NA; V gene: TRBV29-1; D gene: TRBD1; CDR3 length: 15
CDR3 protein: CSASTGVPYEQYF; CDR3 DNA: TGCAGTGCGAGTACAGGGGTTCCCTACGAGCAGTACTTC; J gene: TRBJ2-7; clone size: few; V gene: TRBV20-1; D gene: TRBD1; CDR3 length: 13
CDR3 protein: CASSSISGGGTDTQYF; CDR3 DNA: TGCGCCAGCAGCTCAATTAGCGGGGGGGGGACAGATACGCAGTATTTT; J gene: TRBJ2-3; clone size: many; V gene: TRBV5-1; D gene: TRBD2; CDR3 length: 16
CDR3 protein: CASSLEGANNYGYTF; CDR3 DNA: TGTGCCAGCAGTTTGGAAGGGGCCAATAACTATGGCTACACCTTC; J gene: TRBJ1-2; clone size: NA; V gene: TRBV12-3/TRBV12-4; D gene: NA; CDR3 length: 15
CDR3 protein: CASSLDPGSIYGYTF; CDR3 DNA: TGTGCCAGCAGCTTGGATCCAGGGTCAATCTATGGCTACACCTTC; J gene: TRBJ1-2; clone size: NA; V gene: TRBV5-6; D gene: NA; CDR3 length: 15
CDR3 protein: CASRTGGSNQPQHF; CDR3 DNA: TGTGCCAGCCGGACAGGGGGAAGCAATCAGCCCCAGCATTTT; J gene: TRBJ1-5; clone size: few; V gene: TRBV2; D gene: TRBD1; CDR3 length: 14
CDR3 protein: CASSRVTGGPEAFF; CDR3 DNA: TGTGCCAGCAGCAGGGTGACAGGGGGACCTGAAGCTTTCTTT; J gene: TRBJ1-1; clone size: many; V gene: TRBV5-6; D gene: TRBD1; CDR3 length: 14
CDR3 protein: CASSLGPNVGEKLFF; CDR3 DNA: TGTGCCAGCAGCTTAGGCCCTAACGTGGGGGAAAAACTGTTTTTT; J gene: TRBJ1-4; clone size: few; V gene: TRBV7-2; D gene: NA; CDR3 length: 15
CDR3 protein: CASSLLGQGPSYGDTF; CDR3 DNA: TGTGCCAGCAGCTTATTGGGACAGGGGCCTTCCTATGGCGACACCTTC; J gene: TRBJ1-2; clone size: NA; V gene: TRBV7-2; D gene: TRBD1; CDR3 length: 16
CDR3 protein: CAIRGRGEQTNYGYTF; CDR3 DNA: TGTGCCATCCGGGGGAGGGGGGAACAGACGAACTATGGCTACACCTTC; J gene: TRBJ1-2; clone size: few; V gene: TRBV12-3/TRBV12-4; D gene: NA; CDR3 length: 16
CDR3 protein: CASSLSLVRGLVSHNEQFF; CDR3 DNA: TGTGCCAGCAGTTTATCACTAGTGCGGGGTCTAGTGTCTCACAATGAGCAGTTCTTC; J gene: TRBJ2-1; clone size: NA; V gene: TRBV12-3/TRBV12-4; D gene: NA; CDR3 length: 19
CDR3 protein: CASSAQGRSYGYTF; CDR3 DNA: TGTGCCAGCAGCGCCCAGGGGCGTTCATATGGCTACACCTTC; J gene: TRBJ1-2; clone size: many; V gene: TRBV7-2; D gene: NA; CDR3 length: 14
CDR3 protein: CASSRDATVASGNTIYF; CDR3 DNA: TGTGCCAGCAGTAGAGACGCGACTGTAGCCTCTGGAAACACCATATATTTT; J gene: TRBJ1-3; clone size: NA; V gene: TRBV6-1; D gene: NA; CDR3 length: 17
CDR3 protein: CASSEIQANTEAFF; CDR3 DNA: TGTGCCAGCAGTGAAATTCAGGCGAACACTGAAGCTTTCTTT; J gene: TRBJ1-1; clone size: few; V gene: TRBV6-1; D gene: NA; CDR3 length: 14
CDR3 protein: CASNFRGAKTQYF; CDR3 DNA: TGTGCCAGCAATTTTAGGGGGGCGAAGACCCAGTACTTC; J gene: TRBJ2-5; clone size: NA; V gene: TRBV28; D gene: NA; CDR3 length: 13
CDR3 protein: CASSGPTRGPNTEAFF; CDR3 DNA: TGTGCCAGCAGCGGCCCGACCAGGGGTCCGAACACTGAAGCTTTCTTT; J gene: TRBJ1-1; clone size: NA; V gene: TRBV9; D gene: NA; CDR3 length: 16
CDR3 protein: CASSQGRATHTQYF; CDR3 DNA: TGCGCCAGCAGCCAAGGACGGGCTACGCATACGCAGTATTTT; J gene: TRBJ2-3; clone size: few; V gene: TRBV4-3; D gene: NA; CDR3 length: 14
CDR3 protein: CASSLYSEGQGAGELFF; CDR3 DNA: TGCGCCAGCAGCCTCTACTCAGAAGGACAGGGGGCCGGGGAGCTGTTTTTT; J gene: TRBJ2-2; clone size: NA; V gene: TRBV4-1; D gene: TRBD1; CDR3 length: 17
CDR3 protein: CASSPDKNTEAFF; CDR3 DNA: TGTGCCAGCTCCCCCGACAAGAACACTGAAGCTTTCTTT; J gene: TRBJ1-1; clone size: NA; V gene: TRBV18; D gene: NA; CDR3 length: 13
CDR3 protein: CASRGSDGYTF; CDR3 DNA: TGTGCCAGTAGAGGGAGTGATGGCTACACCTTC; J gene: TRBJ1-2; clone size: many; V gene: TRBV19; D gene: NA; CDR3 length: 11
CDR3 protein: CASRSPRQSYGYTF; CDR3 DNA: TGTGCCAGCAGGAGTCCCCGGCAGAGCTATGGCTACACCTTC; J gene: TRBJ1-2; clone size: NA; V gene: TRBV6-1; D gene: NA; CDR3 length: 14
CDR3 protein: CASSKGQGNVRGQPQHF; CDR3 DNA: TGTGCCAGCAGCAAGGGACAGGGTAATGTACGTGGTCAGCCCCAGCATTTT; J gene: TRBJ1-5; clone size: few; V gene: TRBV6-2/TRBV6-3; D gene: TRBD1; CDR3 length: 17
CDR3 protein: CASGGRVGGPQHF; CDR3 DNA: TGTGCCAGCGGCGGCCGGGTAGGGGGGCCCCAGCATTTT; J gene: TRBJ1-5; clone size: NA; V gene: TRBV12-3/TRBV12-4; D gene: NA; CDR3 length: 13
CDR3 protein: CASSLTSGTTQETQYF; CDR3 DNA: TGTGCCAGCAGTTTGACTAGCGGGACTACGCAAGAGACCCAGTACTTC; J gene: TRBJ2-5; clone size: NA; V gene: TRBV28; D gene: TRBD2; CDR3 length: 16
CDR3 protein: CSATKGQGGGYTF; CDR3 DNA: TGCAGTGCAACGAAAGGACAGGGAGGTGGCTACACCTTC; J gene: TRBJ1-2; clone size: NA; V gene: TRBV20-1; D gene: TRBD1; CDR3 length: 13
CDR3 protein: CSVESPGRTDTQYF; CDR3 DNA: TGCAGCGTTGAGTCTCCCGGGAGAACAGATACGCAGTATTTT; J gene: TRBJ2-3; clone size: few; V gene: TRBV29-1; D gene: NA; CDR3 length: 14
CDR3 protein: CASSLSGGTQTTNEKLFF; CDR3 DNA: TGTGCCAGCAGTTTATCGGGCGGGACACAAACAACTAATGAAAAACTGTTTTTT; J gene: TRBJ1-4; clone size: NA; V gene: TRBV27; D gene: NA; CDR3 length: 18
CDR3 protein: CSARPLDRLDEKLFF; CDR3 DNA: TGCAGTGCTAGGCCCCTTGACAGGTTGGATGAAAAACTGTTTTTT; J gene: TRBJ1-4; clone size: NA; V gene: TRBV20-1; D gene: NA; CDR3 length: 15
CDR3 protein: CASSLGPDSPLHF; CDR3 DNA: TGTGCCAGCAGCTTAGGACCGGATTCACCCCTCCACTTT; J gene: TRBJ1-6; clone size: few; V gene: TRBV7-2; D gene: NA; CDR3 length: 13